This T cell receptor beta chain originates from a study of cytotoxic CD8 clonotypes in ibrutinib-treated CLL (dated by TCRdb to 2020 to 2022). For context, the study as a whole: The cohort was composed of 11 relapsed/refractory and around 14 treatment-naive patients; IGHV unmutated status was identified in 17 patients. Longitudinal samples were obtainable from about 30% of the roughly 90 participants in the trial. Cryopreserved peripheral blood mononuclear cells were collected at three points: before therapy, at response, and at either sustained remission or disease progression. Partial responses were observed in about 24 patients and complete responses in 2; after a median follow-up of 68 months, remission was maintained in 14 patients and progression was observed in roughly twelve. On average, each sample yielded around 270,000 productive templates and over 90,000 productive rearrangements. Response samples were obtained after a median of roughly 13 months of treatment, with a range of about 6 to 40 months. Every sample from remission and from progressive disease was obtained while the patients were still on ibrutinib.

Trimming leaves V shorter by 11 bases and J shorter by 6 bases, with the junction holding 22 bases beyond the gene matches. CDR3 length: 17 amino acids, cysteine to phenylalanine. Here the CDR3 DNA is all that survives: 51 bases in frame from base 1. The paper as a whole reports these results and caveats: At baseline, clonality was higher than in age-matched healthy donors and showed a strong correlation with circulating CD8+ T-cell counts. An increase in clonality was observed at ibrutinib response, with clonality remaining stable during sustained remission and falling back toward baseline at progression. Sampling times were not matched between patients in sustained remission and patients whose disease was progressing, and lymph node repertoires were not examined. Public clonotypes were rare and either contracted or stayed stable during treatment, and the rise in clonality at ibrutinib response reflected the expansion of private clonotypes.

A MiSeq instrument was used for deep resolution sequencing, which targeted depths ranging from 1 in 1 million up to 1 in 200,000 T cells, with coverage averaging 10x for each clonotype. TCR beta libraries were generated with the immunoSEQ hsTCRB Kit. For the original study's pipeline: The data were analyzed with ImmunoSEQ Analyzer and ImmunoSEQ Data Assistant, and V, D and J gene assignments followed IMGT definitions. Clonality, with values ranging from 0 to 1, was calculated as one minus the normalized Shannon entropy of productive rearrangement frequencies. Public clonotype analysis was restricted to overrepresented clonotypes comprising at least 0.05% of each patient's repertoire. Thirteen repertoires from age-matched healthy donors, obtained from immuneACCESS, served as clonality controls. In its TCRdb copy, this immuneACCESS table keeps in-frame sequences only and misses some clones. Where compared with another copy, unresolved V genes explain less than half of these, and the others have no known cause. V and J calls and clone size come straight from that table; D and trimming were deduced from the DNA. The sample table contains just over 200,000 clones; only one count was recorded for around 70% of them. The top ten clones comprise 5.5% to 6% of the sample.

Taken with the paper, the label for time point translates to: approximately eleven months on ibrutinib. For TCR beta library preparation, about 2.1 micrograms of genomic DNA were extracted from the cryopreserved PBMCs. High-throughput TCR beta sequencing was performed on longitudinal blood samples from CLL patients receiving ibrutinib monotherapy. Patients were enrolled in a phase 2 open-label single-center ibrutinib monotherapy trial. This clone occurred a few times. It lacks a known antigen. Within one base of it there is no much larger clone, and no base qualities were kept. This clonotype originated in a human donor with chronic lymphocytic leukemia. The sequences come from PBMCs, collected after 12 months of ibrutinib treatment. In this chain, TRBV23-1 is recombined with TRBJ1-5, and 7 junction bases match TRBD1. TRBV23-1 is labeled an ORF, and its function is uncertain. The CDR3 corresponds to CAGGLRDRHKGPQPQHF. At the DNA level, the sequence is TGCGCCGGAGGGCTCCGGGACAGACATAAAGGTCCTCAGCCCCAGCATTTT.